These T cell receptor beta chains were read from a single sample in a study of human thymus T cells. Measured with immunoSEQ multiplex PCR; TCRdb has only the in-frame clones, and not every one. There are fewer than 85,000 clones in the sample; about 95% occur only once, and 0.03% to 0.035% lies in the top ten. Sequencing used thymus tissue. The receptors here all came from a girl less than two years old with a congenital heart defect but otherwise immunologically healthy. Both conserved end residues are part of each CDR3. Fields, in order: J gene, V gene, D gene, clone size, CDR3 protein, CDR3 DNA. The D gene is left open where the match is weak. A clone size is listed for some rows: how often the clone was seen (once, few, many), or a class if it is expanded.

>TRBJ1-1|TRBV28|.|.
CASSFPGGNTEAFF
TGTGCCAGCAGTTTTCCGGGGGGGAACACTGAAGCTTTCTTT
>TRBJ1-4|TRBV28|TRBD1|.
CASSRGTGESNEKLFF
TGTGCCAGCAGTCGCGGGACAGGGGAATCTAATGAAAAACTGTTTTTT
>TRBJ2-2|TRBV14|.|.
CASSQGGPNTGELFF
TGTGCCAGCAGCCAAGGAGGACCGAACACCGGGGAGCTGTTTTTT
>TRBJ2-1|TRBV27|TRBD2|.
CASSSTYPTSGNCEQFF
TGTGCCAGCAGTTCTACCTACCCGACTAGCGGGAATTGTGAGCAGTTCTTC
>TRBJ2-2|TRBV11-2|.|.
CASSLERGPLGLVDTGELFF
TGTGCCAGCAGCTTAGAGAGGGGACCCCTAGGACTTGTGGACACCGGGGAGCTGTTTTTT
>TRBJ2-7|TRBV5-1|TRBD2|.
CASSLMWGLVLAEQYF
TGCGCCAGCAGCTTAATGTGGGGACTAGTCCTGGCCGAGCAGTACTTC
>TRBJ2-3|TRBV5-6|.|.
CASSFGVADTQYF
TGTGCCAGCAGCTTCGGGGTAGCGGATACGCAGTATTTT
>TRBJ1-2|TRBV10-3|TRBD1|.
CAITRTGGTNYGYTF
TGTGCCATCACTAGGACAGGGGGAACGAACTATGGCTACACCTTC
>TRBJ2-7|TRBV15|.|.
CATSRDRTSYEQYF
TGTGCCACCAGCAGAGACAGGACATCCTACGAGCAGTACTTC
>TRBJ2-7|TRBV14|TRBD1|.
CASSQVDTGGGWNEQYF
TGTGCCAGCAGCCAAGTGGACACAGGGGGCGGATGGAACGAGCAGTACTTC
>TRBJ2-7|TRBV7-7|.|.
CASSLITSLSRPGYEQYF
TGTGCTAGCAGCTTAATAACTAGCCTTAGTCGTCCGGGCTACGAGCAGTACTTC
>TRBJ1-1|TRBV6-4|.|.
CASSDLEKGLNTEAFF
TGTGCCAGCAGTGACCTCGAGAAGGGTTTGAACACTGAAGCTTTCTTT
>TRBJ2-7|TRBV6-6|.|.
CASSFVRKGSYEQYF
TGTGCCAGCAGCTTCGTACGTAAGGGGTCCTACGAGCAGTACTTC
>TRBJ2-1|TRBV28|TRBD1|few
CASSFRQGPPVNEQFF
TGTGCCAGCAGTTTCCGACAGGGACCCCCGGTGAATGAGCAGTTCTTC
>TRBJ2-5|TRBV18|.|.
CASSPSSQVGLETQYF
TGTGCCAGCTCACCAAGTTCACAGGTGGGGTTGGAGACCCAGTACTTC
>TRBJ2-3|TRBV5-1|TRBD2|once
CASSPPGLAAVSSTDTQYF
TGCGCCAGCAGCCCCCCGGGACTAGCGGCAGTCTCGAGCACAGATACGCAGTATTTT
>TRBJ2-3|TRBV18|TRBD1|.
CASSPPGHIFGQATDTQYF
TGTGCCAGCTCACCGCCAGGTCATATTTTTGGACAGGCCACAGATACGCAGTATTTT
>TRBJ1-1|TRBV29-1|.|few
CSGLGTQGVGAFF
TGCAGCGGACTAGGGACACAGGGAGTTGGTGCTTTCTTT
>TRBJ2-1|TRBV9|.|.
CASSVRGATYNEQFF
TGTGCCAGCAGCGTTCGCGGCGCCACCTACAATGAGCAGTTCTTC
>TRBJ2-2|TRBV7-9|.|.
CASSFGGKYTGELFF
TGTGCCAGCAGCTTTGGGGGAAAGTACACCGGGGAGCTGTTTTTT
>TRBJ2-1|TRBV6-1|TRBD2|.
CASTGGAGHYNEQFF
TGTGCCAGCACGGGAGGGGCAGGGCACTACAATGAGCAGTTCTTC
>TRBJ2-5|TRBV2|.|.
CASSEPDEGWGETQYF
TGTGCCAGCAGTGAACCTGACGAGGGCTGGGGGGAGACCCAGTACTTC
>TRBJ2-2|TRBV5-6|.|.
CASSFEGNSYTGELFF
TGTGCCAGCAGCTTCGAAGGGAACTCCTACACCGGGGAGCTGTTTTTT
>TRBJ1-1|TRBV4-1|.|.
CAATRSQETPWGNTEAFF
TGCGCCGCTACCAGGAGTCAGGAAACTCCGTGGGGGAACACTGAAGCTTTCTTT
>TRBJ2-7|TRBV6-5|TRBD2|.
CASSCGPSGSYEQYF
TGTGCCAGCAGTTGTGGCCCTAGCGGATCTTACGAGCAGTACTTC
>TRBJ2-5|TRBV5-1|TRBD2|.
CASNLYKGLAGQETQYF
TGCGCCAGCAACCTATACAAAGGACTAGCGGGGCAAGAGACCCAGTACTTC
>TRBJ1-4|TRBV30|TRBD1|.
CAWSVATGVARKLFF
TGTGCCTGGAGTGTGGCAACAGGGGTGGCGAGGAAACTGTTTTTT
>TRBJ1-5|TRBV2|.|.
CASSEGHQPQHF
TGTGCCAGCAGTGAAGGACATCAGCCCCAGCATTTT
>TRBJ2-7|TRBV5-1|TRBD2|.
CASSLSGLAGGRGTYEQYF
TGCGCCAGCAGCTTGTCGGGACTAGCGGGAGGGCGCGGGACCTACGAGCAGTACTTC
>TRBJ1-4|TRBV19|TRBD1|.
CASSRPGQGNEKLFF
TGTGCCAGTAGTAGGCCGGGACAGGGTAATGAAAAACTGTTTTTT
>TRBJ2-1|TRBV5-8|TRBD2|.
CASSYGTSGPQFF
TGTGCCAGCAGCTACGGGACTAGCGGGCCTCAGTTCTTC
>TRBJ1-1|TRBV7-8|.|.
CASSLGPGLRNTEAFF
TGTGCCAGCAGCTTAGGGCCGGGACTGAGGAACACTGAAGCTTTCTTT
>TRBJ1-5|TRBV27|.|.
CASSPPGGWGTNQPQHF
TGTGCCAGCAGCCCCCCGGGAGGGTGGGGTACTAATCAGCCCCAGCATTTT
>TRBJ2-4|TRBV6-1|TRBD1|.
CASSEVGQAKNIQYF
TGTGCCAGCAGTGAAGTAGGACAGGCTAAAAACATTCAGTACTTC
>TRBJ2-1|TRBV2|TRBD2|.
CASGGPRLAVKQFF
TGTGCCAGCGGAGGGCCCCGACTAGCGGTAAAGCAGTTCTTC
>TRBJ2-1|TRBV29-1|TRBD2|.
CSVRTSFDNEQFF
TGCAGCGTCAGGACTAGCTTTGACAATGAGCAGTTCTTC
>TRBJ2-3|TRBV2|.|.
CASSLSKGDTDTQYF
TGTGCCAGCTCCCTTTCGAAGGGAGACACAGATACGCAGTATTTT
>TRBJ1-2|TRBV15|.|.
CATRTGQFDYGYTF
TGTGCCACCCGAACTGGACAGTTTGACTATGGCTACACCTTC
>TRBJ2-5|TRBV6-1|TRBD2|.
CASGGTSGKQETQYF
TGTGCCAGCGGGGGGACTAGCGGGAAGCAAGAGACCCAGTACTTC
>TRBJ2-5|TRBV28|.|.
CASSLPENRIFRVQETQYF
TGTGCCAGCAGTTTGCCCGAGAACAGAATCTTTAGGGTTCAAGAGACCCAGTACTTC
>TRBJ2-2|TRBV21-1|.|.
CASSKGYAVGELFF
TGTGCCAGCAGCAAAGGATATGCCGTCGGGGAGCTGTTTTTT
>TRBJ1-2|TRBV19|.|.
CASNIRNGFNYGYTF
TGTGCCAGTAATATTCGGAATGGTTTTAACTATGGCTACACCTTC
>TRBJ2-1|TRBV4-3|.|.
CASSQSRQGGSYNEQFF
TGCGCCAGCAGCCAATCCCGACAGGGAGGCTCCTACAATGAGCAGTTCTTC
>TRBJ2-5|TRBV25-1|.|.
CASRGQGETQYF
TGTGCCAGCAGAGGGCAGGGAGAGACCCAGTACTTC
>TRBJ1-3|TRBV18|.|.
CASSPRGLPGNTIYF
TGTGCCAGCTCACCAAGAGGGTTGCCTGGAAACACCATATATTTT
>TRBJ1-1|TRBV4-3|.|.
CASSQGDKEGTSTEAFF
TGCGCCAGCAGCCAGGGTGACAAGGAGGGGACGAGCACTGAAGCTTTCTTT
>TRBJ1-5|TRBV6-5|.|.
CASRPRSHNQPQHF
TGTGCCAGCCGCCCCCGGAGTCACAATCAGCCCCAGCATTTT
>TRBJ1-1|TRBV15|.|.
CASHGVDLTEAFF
TGTGCCTCCCACGGGGTTGATCTTACTGAAGCTTTCTTT
>TRBJ2-1|TRBV30|TRBD2|.
CAWSPLSGTSGADWFF
TGTGCCTGGAGTCCACTTTCCGGGACTAGCGGGGCCGACTGGTTCTTC
>TRBJ2-5|TRBV7-2|TRBD2|.
CASRATSEILETQYF
TGTGCCAGCAGGGCCACTAGCGAGATCTTGGAGACCCAGTACTTC
>TRBJ2-7|TRBV5-3|.|.
CASGLVSEQYF
TGTGCCAGCGGGCTAGTCTCCGAGCAGTACTTC
>TRBJ2-2|TRBV6-1|.|.
CASREMAAGELFF
TGTGCCAGCCGCGAGATGGCGGCCGGGGAGCTGTTTTTT
>TRBJ2-6|TRBV14|TRBD2|.
CASSQGRGKGGANVLTF
TGTGCCAGCAGCCAAGGGCGGGGGAAAGGAGGGGCCAACGTCCTGACTTTC
>TRBJ1-3|TRBV9|.|.
CASSVHAAGAGRKPFPGNTIYF
TGTGCCAGCAGCGTTCACGCCGCCGGGGCTGGACGGAAGCCGTTCCCTGGAAACACCATATATTTT
>TRBJ1-2|TRBV18|.|.
CASSPPSSGEDYGYTF
TGTGCCAGCTCACCACCCTCGTCAGGGGAGGACTATGGCTACACCTTC
>TRBJ2-7|TRBV2|.|.
CASRQGSYEQYF
TGTGCCAGCAGACAGGGATCCTACGAGCAGTACTTC